Presented here are 32 T cell receptor beta chains from one specimen sequenced in a study of T cell responses to AZD1222 COVID-19 vaccine (dated by TCRdb to about 2021). The sample's time point label is to be understood as: about 28 days (+/-7) after the second vaccine dose. The protocol used for the library was the immunoSEQ multiplex PCR assay. The table was pulled from immuneACCESS by TCRdb, which kept in-frame rearrangements only. Such tables lose some clones; where checked, under half of the loss comes from unresolved V genes, and the rest has no known cause. The sample data list more than 120,000 clones, and roughly nine tenths of these were observed just once. The ten largest account for 1.5% to 2% of the sample. The material was peripheral blood, obtained 28 days after the second AZD1222 dose. The source of these receptors is an adult who received the AZD1222 COVID-19 vaccine.

The chain recombines TRBV6-4 with TRBJ2-1; 12 nucleotides match TRBD2. The junction had 7 bases not matched to a gene; V was cut back by 4 bases and J by 3 bases. The V gene's germline CDR1 is MRHNA and CDR2 SNTAGT. CDR3 length: 17 residues. CDR3 coding DNA: TGTGCCAGCAGTGTTCTAGCGGGAGGGCCGGGCTACAATGAGCAGTTCTTC. This translates into CASSVLAGGPGYNEQFF.

The chain is built from TRBV4-1 and TRBJ1-4; no definite D call. In germline, CDR1 is MGHRA, CDR2 YSYEKL. The V end lost 1 base, the J end lost 0 bases, and 12 bases lay between the germline ends. The CDR3 consists of 17 residues. CDR3 protein: CASSQASVGATNEKLFF. The CDR3 DNA is TGCGCCAGCAGCCAAGCCTCCGTCGGGGCAACTAATGAAAAACTGTTTTTT.

J is TRBJ2-1 and V is TRBV6-6, with D maybe TRBD1 (5 bases). The V and J ends lost 7 bases and 7 bases respectively, with 20 bases between them. There are 15 residues in the CDR3. The germline CDR1 and CDR2 sequences are MNHNY and SVGAGI (reference sequence). The CDR3 DNA sequence: TGTGCCAGCACCCTACAGGCTTTATCCGGAAATGAGCAGTTCTTC. Amino acid sequence: CASTLQALSGNEQFF.

The DNA for the CDR3 is TGTGCCAGCAGCCCCCGCCCGGGCAGGGCAAATACAGATACGCAGTATTTT. Translation: CASSPRPGRANTDTQYF. The chain joins TRBV5-5 to TRBJ2-3; D is perhaps TRBD1 (5 bases). The CDR3 contains 17 residues. The V and J ends lost 4 bases and 3 bases respectively, with 21 bases between them. Germline loops: CDR1 SGHKS, CDR2 YYEKEE (reference sequence).

The CDR3 DNA sequence: TGTGCCAGCAGCCATTTGAACACTGAAGCTTTCTTT. The encoded protein is CASSHLNTEAFF. V is TRBV6-6 and J is TRBJ1-1; D gene unclear. CDR3 length: 12 amino acids. Germline loops: CDR1 MNHNY, CDR2 SVGAGI (reference sequence). Deletions cut 6 bases from V and 0 bases from J, with 5 bases between.

The chain is built from TRBV19 and TRBJ2-1; D not certain. The length of the CDR3 is 16 residues. Germline assignment: CDR1 LNHDA and CDR2 SQIVND (reference sequence). The V end lost 5 bases, the J end lost 10 bases, and 24 bases lay between the germline ends. The CDR3 bases are TGTGCCAGTAGTTCTGAAAGCGCTCGGGCTTGGAAGGAGCAGTTCTTC. This codes for CASSSESARAWKEQFF.

The chain is built from TRBV6-6 and TRBJ2-3; D is unclear. V gave up 0 bases and J gave up 2 bases, with 12 bases separating them. Per the germline V gene, CDR1 is MNHNY and CDR2 is SVGAGI (reference sequence). The CDR3 has 16 amino acids. The CDR3 protein is CASSYSNGASTDTQYF. The CDR3 bases are TGTGCCAGCAGTTACTCGAACGGAGCCTCCACAGATACGCAGTATTTT.

Details on this clone: Other DNA sequences from this sample encode an identical CDR3 as well. The chain links TRBV5-4 to TRBJ1-1, with a possible D match to TRBD1 (6 bases). Germline V CDR1 and CDR2: SGHNT, YYREEE (reference sequence). V was trimmed by 1 base and J by 4 bases, leaving 11 bases between them. The CDR3 has 14 residues. CDR3 in DNA: TGTGCCAGCAGCTTGAAGGGGGGAAGCACTGAAGCTTTCTTT. This translates into CASSLKGGSTEAFF.

The chain joins TRBV2 to TRBJ1-1; tentatively, D is TRBD1 (5 bases). Germline V gene sequence: CDR1 SNHLY, CDR2 FYNNEI. The ends were cut back, 5 bases at V and 2 bases at J, with 9 bases in the middle. This CDR3 is built from 13 residues. The CDR3 spells CASSQGLNTEAFF. In DNA form, the CDR3 reads TGTGCCAGCAGTCAGGGACTTAACACTGAAGCTTTCTTT.

The chain is built from TRBV6-4 and TRBJ2-6; D not resolved. In germline, CDR1 is MRHNA, CDR2 SNTAGT. V was clipped by 10 bases and J by 1 base, with 17 bases between them. CDR3 size: 16 residues. The CDR3 reads CATTQGRLSGANVLTF. CDR3 DNA sequence: TGTGCCACCACCCAAGGACGGCTTTCTGGGGCCAACGTCCTGACTTTC.

V and J are TRBV9 and TRBJ2-1; D gene uncertain. Germline V gene lookup returns CDR1 SGDLS and CDR2 YYNGEE. The CDR3 contains 15 residues. V lost 0 bases, J lost 2 bases, and 9 bases lay in between. The CDR3, as DNA: TGTGCCAGCAGCGTAGGGGTCGCCACCTACAATGAGCAGTTCTTC. It specifies CASSVGVATYNEQFF.

The J gene is TRBJ2-6, the V gene TRBV10-1; D possibly corresponds to TRBD2 (6 bases). Germline V gene lookup returns CDR1 WNHNN and CDR2 SYGVQD (reference sequence). This CDR3 contains 18 residues. V was clipped by 0 bases and J by 2 bases, with 14 bases between them. The CDR3 DNA is TGCGCCAGCAGTGAGTCCAAGGTGGGAGGACCTGGGGCCAACGTCCTGACTTTC. This sequence encodes CASSESKVGGPGANVLTF.

The rearrangement links TRBV4-1 to TRBJ2-3; D is uncertain. V lost 1 base to trimming and J lost 1 base, with 15 bases between them. Germline CDR1 MGHRA, CDR2 YSYEKL. The CDR3 is 17 residues long. The CDR3 DNA reads as TGCGCCAGCAGCCAAGTCCCGGTGTATTTGGGCACAGATACGCAGTATTTT. It encodes CASSQVPVYLGTDTQYF.

Comments on this clone: Other DNA variants within this sample encode the same CDR3. This sequence joins TRBV6-5 and TRBJ2-3; TRBD2 is a possible D gene (6 bases). Germline CDR1 is MNHEY and CDR2 is SVGAGI. This CDR3 contains 16 residues. The germline V and J ends were trimmed by 0 bases and 1 base, with 11 bases remaining between them. The CDR3 spells CASSYSGGLGTDTQYF. The CDR3 DNA reads as TGTGCCAGCAGTTACTCCGGAGGGCTGGGCACAGATACGCAGTATTTT.

The V gene is TRBV9, the J gene TRBJ1-3; possible D gene TRBD1, 5 bases. Trimming left V 3 bases short and J 4 bases short, with 14 bases between. The CDR3 covers 15 residues. Germline assignment: CDR1 SGDLS and CDR2 YYNGEE. In DNA, the CDR3 is TGTGCCAGCAGCGCGGGCAGGGTAGCCGGAAACACCATATATTTT. Translating it yields CASSAGRVAGNTIYF.

The chain employs TRBV7-2 and TRBJ1-1; D not certain. The V gene lost 5 bases and the J gene lost 3 bases, with 10 bases spanning the gap. This CDR3 comprises 13 residues. Germline-derived CDR1 and CDR2 are SGHTA and FQGNSA. CDR3 sequence (DNA): TGTGCCAGCAGCATCCAGACCTACACTGAAGCTTTCTTT. This sequence encodes CASSIQTYTEAFF.

The V call is TRBV5-1, the J call TRBJ1-5, with D perhaps matching TRBD1 (5 bases). Germline values: CDR1 SGHRS, CDR2 YFSETQ. The CDR3 runs to 14 residues. V was pared by 0 bases and J by 5 bases, with 9 bases between. CDR3 nucleotides: TGCGCCAGCAGCTTGGAGGGCAGGGATCAGCCCCAGCATTTT. This gives the protein CASSLEGRDQPQHF.

The rearrangement uses TRBV13 and TRBJ2-7, with a possible D match to TRBD1 (6 bases). The CDR3 totals 16 residues. Between the trimmed V and J ends, which lost 5 bases and 2 bases, there was a span of 19 bases. Germline CDR1 reads PRHDT; CDR2 reads FYEKMQ (reference sequence). CDR3 region: CASSQWTAFGPYEQYF. CDR3 nucleotide sequence: TGTGCCAGCAGCCAGTGGACAGCCTTCGGCCCCTACGAGCAGTACTTC.

The rearrangement joins TRBV18 to TRBJ1-4; D is possibly TRBD1 (6 bases). CDR3 length equals 16 residues. CDR1 and CDR2 from the germline V gene are KGHSH and LQKENI. Trimming took 3 bases from V and 0 from J, leaving 11 bases between them. The CDR3 bases are TGTGCCAGCTCACCTGGGGGGCTCACAACTAATGAAAAACTGTTTTTT. It encodes CASSPGGLTTNEKLFF.

About this clone itself: Other DNA variants within this sample encode the same CDR3. The V gene is TRBV5-1, the J gene TRBJ1-3; no firm D call. The germline CDR1 and CDR2 sequences are SGHRS and YFSETQ. Trimming took 0 bases from V and 2 from J, leaving 6 bases between them. This CDR3 contains 14 residues. CDR3 protein: CASSLAGAGNTIYF. The CDR3 nucleotides read TGCGCCAGCAGCTTGGCAGGTGCTGGAAACACCATATATTTT.

Concerning this clone itself: This sample also contains other DNA sequences that code for the same CDR3. The chain is built from TRBV24-1 and TRBJ2-1; 9 nucleotides line up with TRBD1. Germline assignment: CDR1 KGHDR and CDR2 SFDVKD. The CDR3 runs to 17 residues. V gave up 3 bases and J gave up 3 bases; unmatched junction bases: 8. The CDR3 DNA reads TGTGCCACCAGTGATGCCTCTGGGACAGGGTACTACAATGAGCAGTTCTTC. It yields the protein CATSDASGTGYYNEQFF.

The rearrangement links TRBV30 to TRBJ2-7; 8 nucleotides match TRBD1. This CDR3 is built from 11 residues. Germline CDR1 is GTSNPN and CDR2 is SVGIG (reference sequence). V was clipped by 1 base and J by 9 bases; unmatched bases: 2. This chain's CDR3 is CAWSDTGGQYF. The CDR3 DNA reads as TGTGCCTGGAGTGATACAGGGGGGCAGTACTTC.

DNA for the CDR3: TGTGCCAGCATCGGAAGATCCTACAATGAGCAGTTCTTC. It is translated as CASIGRSYNEQFF. This sequence joins TRBV27 and TRBJ2-1; D call uncertain. The CDR3 runs to 13 residues. V was shortened by 7 bases and J by 1 base, with 8 bases between the two germline ends. In germline, CDR1 is MNHEY, CDR2 SMNVEV (reference sequence).

This clone was seen a single time. Different DNA sequences within this sample yield the same CDR3. The V and J genes are TRBV18 and TRBJ1-1; D gene unclear. Germline CDR1 KGHSH, CDR2 LQKENI. The V and J ends lost 6 bases and 1 base respectively, with 6 bases between them. This CDR3 has 12 amino acids. CDR3 DNA: TGTGCCAGCTCCCCTGGGAACACTGAAGCTTTCTTT. This translates into CASSPGNTEAFF. Variable domain in full (rest from reference TRBV18 and TRBJ1-1): NAGVMQNPRHLVRRRGQEARLRCSPMKGHSHVYWYRQLPEEGLKFMVYLQKENIIDESGMPKERFSAEFPKEGPSILRIQQVVRGDSAAYFCASSPGNTEAFFGQGTRLTVV.

The V call is TRBV6-2 or TRBV6-3, the J call TRBJ1-3; D perhaps matches TRBD1 (5 bases). The germline gives CDR1 MNHEY, CDR2 SVGEGT. V was cut by 4 bases and J by 6 bases, with 13 bases left in between. This CDR3 contains 14 residues. The CDR3 nucleotides read TGTGCCAGCAGTTGGGGCTCCCCGGAAAACACCATATATTTT. This gives the protein CASSWGSPENTIYF.

The chain employs TRBV4-3 and TRBJ1-1; D unresolved. The CDR3 is made up of 16 amino acids. Trimming pared 0 bases from V and 5 bases from J, leaving 16 bases between. Germline CDR1 and CDR2: LGHNA and YSLEER. CDR3 in DNA: TGCGCCAGCAGCCAAGATCGTGGCACCTTCGGGACTGAAGCTTTCTTT. Its translation: CASSQDRGTFGTEAFF.

The genes are TRBV6-2 or TRBV6-3 and TRBJ1-1; 9 bases map to TRBD1. Germline V gene lookup returns CDR1 MNHEY and CDR2 SVGEGT. This CDR3 region has 17 residues. With V trimmed by 2 bases and J by 0 bases, 7 bases remained unmatched. In DNA form, the CDR3 reads TGTGCCAGCAGTTACCAAGGGACAGGGCCCTTGAACACTGAAGCTTTCTTT. Translating it yields CASSYQGTGPLNTEAFF.

The chain links TRBV6-5 to TRBJ1-5, with a possible D match to TRBD1 (5 bases). Per germline, CDR1 MNHEY and CDR2 SVGAGI. This CDR3 is 15 amino acids long. V lost 7 bases and J 0 bases, leaving 13 bases between the germline ends. CDR3 coding DNA: TGTGCCAGCACCTCGGCAGGGATTAGCAATCAGCCCCAGCATTTT. Translating it yields CASTSAGISNQPQHF.

This clone was seen a handful of times. For the CDR3, the DNA is TGTGCCAGTAGTATGCCCGACAGGGGACCTTGGGAGCAGTACTTC. Its translation: CASSMPDRGPWEQYF. The J gene is TRBJ2-7, the V gene TRBV19; 8 bases align to TRBD1. The V gene end was trimmed by 3 bases and the J gene end by 7 bases; junction bases not matched to a gene: 11. The CDR3 covers 15 residues. Germline V CDR1 and CDR2: LNHDA, SQIVND (reference sequence). Combining the CDR3 with reference TRBV19 and TRBJ2-7 gives the whole variable domain DGGITQSPKYLFRKEGQNVTLSCEQNLNHDAMYWYRQDPGQGLRLIYYSQIVNDFQKGDIAEGYSVSREKKESFPLTVTSAQKNPTAFYLCASSMPDRGPWEQYFGPGTRLTVT.

This chain links TRBV5-1 with TRBJ1-2; D not certain. V lost 0 bases, J lost 5 bases, and 17 bases lay in between. The germline V gene encodes CDR1 SGHRS and CDR2 YFSETQ. The CDR3 is 16 residues long. The CDR3 DNA reads TGCGCCAGCAGCTTGGACTATGGGCCAGACTCTTATGGCTACACCTTC. Translated: CASSLDYGPDSYGYTF.

This chain joins TRBV5-8 and TRBJ1-4; 7 positions match TRBD1. This CDR3 contains 15 residues. Germline assignment: CDR1 SGHTS and CDR2 YDEGEE. With 1 base clipped from V and 5 bases from J, the junction kept 5 bases outside the gene matches. CDR3 region: CASSLRGQPNEKLFF. CDR3 DNA: TGTGCCAGCAGCTTGCGGGGACAGCCGAATGAAAAACTGTTTTTT.

J is TRBJ2-5 and V is TRBV30; TRBD2 aligns across 7 bases. The V segment lost 3 bases and the J segment 2 bases; nucleotides outside the gene matches: 9. CDR3 length equals 15 residues. Germline lookup yields CDR1 GTSNPN and CDR2 SVGIG (reference sequence). CDR3 sequence reads: CAWRPGLAVQETQYF. CDR3 DNA: TGTGCCTGGAGACCTGGGCTAGCGGTGCAAGAGACCCAGTACTTC. Full variable domain (rest looked up from reference TRBV30 and TRBJ2-5): SQTIHQWPATLVQPVGSPLSLECTVEGTSNPNLYWYRQAAGRGLQLLFYSVGIGQISSEVPQNLSASRPQDRQFILSSKKLLLSDSGFYLCAWRPGLAVQETQYFGPGTRLLVL.